The 10 T cell receptor beta chains below come from one sample, sequenced in a study of CD8+ T cells in alopecia areata listed by TCRdb under 2018. The library came from the immunoSEQ multiplex PCR assay. To provide template for TCR sequencing, every sample had RNA extracted and reverse transcribed into cDNA. The table was pulled from immuneACCESS by TCRdb, which kept in-frame rearrangements only. Such tables lose some clones; where checked, under half of the loss comes from unresolved V genes, and the rest has no known cause. Here the sample has 100,000 to 150,000 clones; roughly three fifths occur a single time. Clones ranked in the top ten supply roughly 4.5% of the sample. The time point label on this specimen signifies: baseline before oral tofacitinib. The specimen comprised CD4+ T cells sorted from blood, sampled at week 0. Source of these receptors: a human donor with alopecia areata.

A few counts support this clone. The chain uses TRBV7-2 and TRBJ1-1; D unresolved. The CDR3 contains 14 residues. V lost 3 bases to trimming and J lost 3 bases, with 11 bases between them. Germline CDR1 reads SGHTA; CDR2 reads FQGNSA. DNA for the CDR3: TGTGCCAGCAGCTTTTCCGGGAAGGACACTGAAGCTTTCTTT. This gives the protein CASSFSGKDTEAFF.

This clone came up a few times. The chain combines TRBV5-4 with TRBJ2-1; 10 bases line up with TRBD2. Unmatched junction bases numbered 8, after V lost 0 bases and J lost 8 bases. Germline values: CDR1 SGHNT, CDR2 YYREEE (reference sequence). CDR3 length: 16 amino acids. CDR3: CASSLAASGSIYEQFF. The CDR3, as DNA: TGTGCCAGCAGCTTGGCCGCTAGCGGGAGCATCTATGAGCAGTTCTTC.

This clone was observed a handful of times. This chain connects TRBV5-1 to TRBJ2-7; D tentatively fits TRBD1 or TRBD2 (5 bases each). CDR1 is SGHRS, CDR2 YFSETQ, per germline. Deletions cut 5 bases from V and 7 bases from J, with 22 bases between. CDR3 length: 15 amino acids. The CDR3 is CASRLNIDRGPEQYF. The CDR3 DNA sequence: TGCGCCAGCAGATTGAATATTGATAGGGGACCAGAGCAGTACTTC.

This rearrangement joins TRBV29-1 to TRBJ2-5; D is unresolved. The CDR3 is 13 amino acids. The V and J ends lost 3 bases and 5 bases respectively, with 13 bases between them. Per the germline V gene, CDR1 is SQVTM and CDR2 is ANQGSEA. CDR3 loop: CSVDFALHETQYF. The CDR3 DNA reads TGCAGCGTTGACTTCGCTCTTCACGAGACCCAGTACTTC.

The V call is TRBV4-1, the J call TRBJ2-7; D remains ambiguous. Trimming took 1 base from V and 0 from J, leaving 19 bases between them. CDR1 and CDR2 (germline): MGHRA, YSYEKL. The CDR3 is 18 residues long. In DNA form, the CDR3 reads TGCGCCAGCAGCCAAGTGGCGCAGTCTACCGTGAGCTCCTACGAGCAGTACTTC. Translation: CASSQVAQSTVSSYEQYF.

The chain combines TRBV7-2 with TRBJ2-1, with 7 positions matching TRBD1. Per the germline V gene, CDR1 is SGHTA and CDR2 is FQGNSA. The CDR3 runs 13 residues. J lost 8 bases, V lost 3 bases, and 4 bases had no gene match. This CDR3 reads CASSLQGVDEQFF. CDR3 bases: TGTGCCAGCAGCTTGCAGGGGGTGGATGAGCAGTTCTTC.

The chain recombines TRBV5-1 with TRBJ2-4; possibly TRBD1 for D (5 bases). The CDR3 consists of 14 residues. V lost 1 base to trimming and J lost 5 bases, with 10 bases between them. Per germline, CDR1 SGHRS and CDR2 YFSETQ. CDR3 sequence reads: CASSLLSTENIQYF. The CDR3 bases are TGCGCCAGCAGCTTGTTATCGACAGAAAACATTCAGTACTTC.

The gene calls are TRBV27 and TRBJ2-3; possibly TRBD1 for D (5 bases). V was pared by 0 bases and J by 12 bases, with 13 bases between. CDR1 and CDR2 (germline): MNHEY, SMNVEV (reference sequence). CDR3 size: 13 residues. CDR3 sequence: CASSLSGRLTQYF. As DNA, the CDR3 is TGTGCCAGCAGTTTATCGGGGCGTTTAACTCAGTATTTT.

V and J are TRBV4-3 and TRBJ2-1; 8 bases agree with TRBD2. Germline V gene sequence: CDR1 LGHNA, CDR2 YSLEER. Trimming took 1 base from V and 0 from J; bases not matched to a gene: 2. This CDR3 region has 16 residues. The chain's CDR3 is CASSQAGGSSYNEQFF. The CDR3 region has the DNA TGCGCCAGCAGCCAAGCGGGAGGGAGCTCCTACAATGAGCAGTTCTTC.

This chain links TRBV29-1 with TRBJ2-7; possible D gene TRBD2, 6 bases. Per germline, CDR1 SQVTM and CDR2 ANQGSEA. The CDR3 has 16 amino acids. The ends were cut back, 4 bases at V and 1 base at J, with 20 bases in the middle. DNA of the CDR3: TGCAGCGTTGTTCTTGGTGAGAGCGGGCCATCCTACGAGCAGTACTTC. Translation: CSVVLGESGPSYEQYF.